This record concerns one TCR beta chain sequence. As yet, its antigen is unknown. Clones were read by immunoSEQ multiplex PCR, and TCRdb kept only the in-frame ones, dropping some. The sample yields some 57,000 clones, around four fifths seen once. As to time point: pretreatment peripheral blood. It was locally advanced or metastatic urothelial carcinoma that patients had. This sample is drawn from a study of PD-L1 blockade in urothelial cancer. For the study at large: Treatment start was followed by blood analysis at 3 weeks (second dose) and again at 6 weeks. Median T cell yield from blood was 120,000 to 150,000. Study-wide results and limits: Below-median pretreatment blood TCR clonality predicted better survival.

From germline, CDR1 is SGHRS and CDR2 YFSETQ. V lost 6 bases and J lost 7, with 20 bases in between. The CDR3 length is 15 residues. The receptor was derived from a man between 45 and 60 years old with urothelial cancer. The chain carries TRBV5-1 and TRBJ2-1; maybe TRBD1 (6 bases). Sequenced material: PBMCs, taken around atezolizumab (anti-PD-L1) treatment. In nucleotides, the CDR3 is TGCGCCAGCACACCACAGGGCTCCTTGTTGAATGAGCAGTTCTTC. This gives the protein CASTPQGSLLNEQFF.